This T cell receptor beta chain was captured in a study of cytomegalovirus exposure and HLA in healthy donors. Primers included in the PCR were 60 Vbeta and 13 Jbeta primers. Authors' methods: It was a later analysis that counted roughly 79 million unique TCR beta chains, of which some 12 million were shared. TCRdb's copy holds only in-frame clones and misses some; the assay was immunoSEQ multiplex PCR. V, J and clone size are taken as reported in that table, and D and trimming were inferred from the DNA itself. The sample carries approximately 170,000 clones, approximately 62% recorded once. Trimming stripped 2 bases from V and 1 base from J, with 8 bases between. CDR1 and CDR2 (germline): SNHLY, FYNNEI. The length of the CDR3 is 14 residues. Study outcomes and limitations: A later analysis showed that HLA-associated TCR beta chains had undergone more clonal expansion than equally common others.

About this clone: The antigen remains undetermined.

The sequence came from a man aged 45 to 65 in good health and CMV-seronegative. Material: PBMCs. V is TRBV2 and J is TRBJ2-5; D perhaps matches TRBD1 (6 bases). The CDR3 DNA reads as TGTGCCAGCAGTGAAACGGACAGCCAAGAGACCCAGTACTTC. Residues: CASSETDSQETQYF.